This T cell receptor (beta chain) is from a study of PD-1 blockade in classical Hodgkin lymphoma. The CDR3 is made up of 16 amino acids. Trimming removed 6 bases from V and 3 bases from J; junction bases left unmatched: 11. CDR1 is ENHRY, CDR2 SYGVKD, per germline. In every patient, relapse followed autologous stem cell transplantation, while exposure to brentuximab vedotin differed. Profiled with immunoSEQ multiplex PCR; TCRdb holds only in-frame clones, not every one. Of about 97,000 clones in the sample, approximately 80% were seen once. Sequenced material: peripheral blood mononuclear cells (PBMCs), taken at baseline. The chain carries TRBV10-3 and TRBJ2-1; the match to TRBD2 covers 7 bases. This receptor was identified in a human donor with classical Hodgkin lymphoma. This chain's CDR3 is CAISLGASGHYNEQFF. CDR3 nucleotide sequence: TGTGCCATCAGCCTCGGGGCTAGCGGCCACTACAATGAGCAGTTCTTC.